This paragraph covers one T cell receptor beta chain sequence. Its antigen is unknown. This specimen comes from a study of shared clonotypes between healthy human individuals. Study conclusions and caveats: An expected dependence of interdonor clonotype sharing on sequencing depth was noted.

Here immunoSEQ multiplex PCR was the method, and the copy in TCRdb shows in-frame clones only, minus some. The data show about 520,000 clones, with approximately 81% seen just once and roughly 12% held by the top ten. After removal of 4 bases from V and 4 bases from J, the junction contained 5 bases not matched to a gene. Germline-derived CDR1 and CDR2 are MNHEY and SMNVEV (reference sequence). This CDR3 has 16 amino acids. Donation came from healthy HIV-negative adults that had no recent acute infections or vaccinations. The TCR originated in a woman in her thirties or forties in good health. Some clones in this sample may be carry-over from other donors' samples. The V gene is TRBV27, the J gene TRBJ2-3; TRBD2 matches at 13 bases. Input material: PBMCs. In nucleotides, the CDR3 is TGTGCCAGCAGTTCTCGACTAGCGGGAGGTGCAGATACGCAGTATTTT. It encodes CASSSRLAGGADTQYF.